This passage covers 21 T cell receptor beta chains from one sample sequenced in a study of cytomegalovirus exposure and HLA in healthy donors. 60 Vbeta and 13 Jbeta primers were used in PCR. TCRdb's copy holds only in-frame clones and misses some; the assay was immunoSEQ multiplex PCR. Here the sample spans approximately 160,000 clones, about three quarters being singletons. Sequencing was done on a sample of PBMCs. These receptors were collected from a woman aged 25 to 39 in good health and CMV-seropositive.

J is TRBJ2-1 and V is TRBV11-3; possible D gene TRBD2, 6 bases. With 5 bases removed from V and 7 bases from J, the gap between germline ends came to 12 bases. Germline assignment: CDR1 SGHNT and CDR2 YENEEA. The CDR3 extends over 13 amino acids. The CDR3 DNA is TGTGCCAGCAGCCCCACCCGGGAGAATGAGCAGTTCTTC. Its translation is CASSPTRENEQFF. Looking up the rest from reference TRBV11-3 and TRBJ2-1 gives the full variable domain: EAGVVQSPRYKIIEKKQPVAFWCNPISGHNTLYWYLQNLGQGPELLIRYENEEAVDDSQLPKDRFSAERLKGVDSTLKIQPAELGDSAVYLCASSPTRENEQFFGPGTRLTVL.

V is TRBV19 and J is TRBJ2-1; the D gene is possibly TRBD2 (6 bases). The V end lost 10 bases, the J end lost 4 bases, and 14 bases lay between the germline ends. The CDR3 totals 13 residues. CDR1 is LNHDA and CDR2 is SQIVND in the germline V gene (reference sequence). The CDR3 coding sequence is TGTGCCACCTCGGAGGCGGGATACAATGAGCAGTTCTTC. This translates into CATSEAGYNEQFF.

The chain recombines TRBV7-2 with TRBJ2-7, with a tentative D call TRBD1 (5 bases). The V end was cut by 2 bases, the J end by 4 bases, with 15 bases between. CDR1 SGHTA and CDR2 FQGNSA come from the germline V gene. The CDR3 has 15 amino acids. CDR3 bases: TGTGCCAGCAGCTTAAAGAGACAGTGGGATTACGAGCAGTACTTC. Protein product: CASSLKRQWDYEQYF.

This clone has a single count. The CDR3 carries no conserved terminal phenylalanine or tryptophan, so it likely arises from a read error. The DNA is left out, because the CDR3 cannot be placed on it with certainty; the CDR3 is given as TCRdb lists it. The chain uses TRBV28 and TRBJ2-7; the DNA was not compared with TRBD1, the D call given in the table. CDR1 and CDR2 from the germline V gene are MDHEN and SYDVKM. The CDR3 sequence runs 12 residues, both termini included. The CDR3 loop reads CASSSLGRQGRL.

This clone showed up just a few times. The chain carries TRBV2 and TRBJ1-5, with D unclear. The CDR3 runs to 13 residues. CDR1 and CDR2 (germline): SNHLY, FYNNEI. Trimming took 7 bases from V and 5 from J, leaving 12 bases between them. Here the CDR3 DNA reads TGTGCCAGCAACGACAAGTTAGATCAGCCCCAGCATTTT. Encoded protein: CASNDKLDQPQHF.

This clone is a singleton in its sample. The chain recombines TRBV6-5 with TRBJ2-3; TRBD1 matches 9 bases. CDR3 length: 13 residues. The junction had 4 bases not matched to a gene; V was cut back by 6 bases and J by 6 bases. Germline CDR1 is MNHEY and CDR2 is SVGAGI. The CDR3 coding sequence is TGTGCCAGCAGGCGACAGGGGGGGGATACGCAGTATTTT. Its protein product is CASRRQGGDTQYF.

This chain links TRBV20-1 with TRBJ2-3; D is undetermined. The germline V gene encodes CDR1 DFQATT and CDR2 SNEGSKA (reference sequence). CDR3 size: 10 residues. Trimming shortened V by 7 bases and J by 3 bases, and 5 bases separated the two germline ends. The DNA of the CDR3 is TGCAGTGGAGATACAGATACGCAGTATTTT. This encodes CSGDTDTQYF.

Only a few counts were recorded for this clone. The CDR3 coding sequence is TGTGCCTGGAGTCCAGGGGTCCCAGTTTACGAGCAGTACTTC. Translating it yields CAWSPGVPVYEQYF. This chain uses TRBV30 with TRBJ2-7, with D possibly TRBD1 on 6 matching bases. The V end was cut by 2 bases, the J end by 4 bases, with 15 bases between. The CDR3 totals 14 residues. Germline V CDR1 and CDR2: GTSNPN, SVGIG (reference sequence).

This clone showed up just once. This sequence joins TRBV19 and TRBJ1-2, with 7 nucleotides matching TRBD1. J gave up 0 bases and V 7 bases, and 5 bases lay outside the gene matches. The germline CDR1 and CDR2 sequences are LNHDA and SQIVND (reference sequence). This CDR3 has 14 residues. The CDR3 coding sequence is TGTGCCAGTACCTTAGGGACAGCTAACTATGGCTACACCTTC. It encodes CASTLGTANYGYTF. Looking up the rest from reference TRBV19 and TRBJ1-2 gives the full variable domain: DGGITQSPKYLFRKEGQNVTLSCEQNLNHDAMYWYRQDPGQGLRLIYYSQIVNDFQKGDIAEGYSVSREKKESFPLTVTSAQKNPTAFYLCASTLGTANYGYTFGSGTRLTVV.

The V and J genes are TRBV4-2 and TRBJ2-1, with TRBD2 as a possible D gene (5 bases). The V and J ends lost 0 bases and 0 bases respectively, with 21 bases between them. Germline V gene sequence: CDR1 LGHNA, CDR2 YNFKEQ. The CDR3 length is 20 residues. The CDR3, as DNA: TGTGCCAGCAGCCAAGACTCCGTCCCCAATAGCGATCTCTCCTACAATGAGCAGTTCTTC. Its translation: CASSQDSVPNSDLSYNEQFF.

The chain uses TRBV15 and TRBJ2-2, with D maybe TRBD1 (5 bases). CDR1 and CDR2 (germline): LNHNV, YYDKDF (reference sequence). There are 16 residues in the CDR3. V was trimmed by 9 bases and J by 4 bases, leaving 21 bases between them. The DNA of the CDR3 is TGTGCCACAAGCCCGGAGACAGCCTTATTCACCGGGGAGCTGTTTTTT. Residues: CATSPETALFTGELFF.

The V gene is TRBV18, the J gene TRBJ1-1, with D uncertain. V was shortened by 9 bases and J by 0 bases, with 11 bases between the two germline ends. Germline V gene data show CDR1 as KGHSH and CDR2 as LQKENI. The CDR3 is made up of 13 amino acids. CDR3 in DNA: TGTGCCAGTTCCACTGAGTTGAACACTGAAGCTTTCTTT. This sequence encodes CASSTELNTEAFF. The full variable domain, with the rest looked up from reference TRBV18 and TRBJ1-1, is NAGVMQNPRHLVRRRGQEARLRCSPMKGHSHVYWYRQLPEEGLKFMVYLQKENIIDESGMPKERFSAEFPKEGPSILRIQQVVRGDSAAYFCASSTELNTEAFFGQGTRLTVV.

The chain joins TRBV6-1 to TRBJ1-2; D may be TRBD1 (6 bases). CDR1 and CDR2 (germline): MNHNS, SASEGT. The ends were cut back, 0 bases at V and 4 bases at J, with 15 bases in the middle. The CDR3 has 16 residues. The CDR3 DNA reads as TGTGCCAGCAGTGAAGCGGGGGCGAATGCGGGCTATGGCTACACCTTC. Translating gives CASSEAGANAGYGYTF.

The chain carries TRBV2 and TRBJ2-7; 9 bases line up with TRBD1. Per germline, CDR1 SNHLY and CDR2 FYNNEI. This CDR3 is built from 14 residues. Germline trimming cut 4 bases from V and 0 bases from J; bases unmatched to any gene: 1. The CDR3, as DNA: TGTGCCAGCAGTGGGACAGGGGTCTCCTACGAGCAGTACTTC. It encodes CASSGTGVSYEQYF.

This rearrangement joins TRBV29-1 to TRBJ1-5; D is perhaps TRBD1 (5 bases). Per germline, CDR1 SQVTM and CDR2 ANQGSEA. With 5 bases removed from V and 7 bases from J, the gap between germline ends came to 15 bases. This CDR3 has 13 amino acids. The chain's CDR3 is CSVSGGVEQPQHF. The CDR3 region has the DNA TGCAGCGTTTCGGGGGGAGTAGAACAGCCCCAGCATTTT.

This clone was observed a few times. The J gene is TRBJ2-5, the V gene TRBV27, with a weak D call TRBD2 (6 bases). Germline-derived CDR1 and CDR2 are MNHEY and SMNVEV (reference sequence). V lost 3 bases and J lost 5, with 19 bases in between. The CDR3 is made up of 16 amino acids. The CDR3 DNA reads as TGTGCCAGCAGTTTCCGGGGGAGCGGAGTCCGGGAGACCCAGTACTTC. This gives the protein CASSFRGSGVRETQYF.

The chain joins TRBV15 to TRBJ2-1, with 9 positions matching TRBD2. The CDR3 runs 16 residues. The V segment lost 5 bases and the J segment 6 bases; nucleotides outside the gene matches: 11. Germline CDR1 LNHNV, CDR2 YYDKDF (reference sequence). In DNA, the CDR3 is TGTGCCACCAGCCCTTGGGGGCTAGCGGGAACCAATGAGCAGTTCTTC. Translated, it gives CATSPWGLAGTNEQFF.

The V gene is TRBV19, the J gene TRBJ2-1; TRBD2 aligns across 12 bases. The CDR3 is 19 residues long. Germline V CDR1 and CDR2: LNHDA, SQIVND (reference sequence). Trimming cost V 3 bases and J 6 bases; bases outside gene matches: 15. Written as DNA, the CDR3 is TGTGCCAGTAGTATCTTCGGGCGGGCTAGCGGGAGGGTTGGCAATGAGCAGTTCTTC. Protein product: CASSIFGRASGRVGNEQFF.

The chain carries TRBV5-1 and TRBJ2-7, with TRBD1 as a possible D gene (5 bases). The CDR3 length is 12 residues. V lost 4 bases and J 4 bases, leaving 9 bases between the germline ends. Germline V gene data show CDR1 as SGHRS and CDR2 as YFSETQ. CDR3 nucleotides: TGCGCCAGCAGCAAACAGGAGTACGAGCAGTACTTC. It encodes CASSKQEYEQYF.

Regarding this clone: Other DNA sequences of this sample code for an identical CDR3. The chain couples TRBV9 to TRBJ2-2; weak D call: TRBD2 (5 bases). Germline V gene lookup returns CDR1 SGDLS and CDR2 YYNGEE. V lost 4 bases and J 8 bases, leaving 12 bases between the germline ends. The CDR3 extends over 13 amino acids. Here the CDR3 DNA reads TGTGCCAGCAGCCTCCGGGGTTTGGGGGAGCTGTTTTTT. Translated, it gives CASSLRGLGELFF.

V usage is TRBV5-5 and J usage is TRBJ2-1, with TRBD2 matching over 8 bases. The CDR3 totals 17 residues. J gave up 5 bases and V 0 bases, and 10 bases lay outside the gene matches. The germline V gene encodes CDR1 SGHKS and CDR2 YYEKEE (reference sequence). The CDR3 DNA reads TGTGCCAGCAGCTTGGTCTATCCGGGAGGGCCGAACAATGAGCAGTTCTTC. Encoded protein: CASSLVYPGGPNNEQFF.